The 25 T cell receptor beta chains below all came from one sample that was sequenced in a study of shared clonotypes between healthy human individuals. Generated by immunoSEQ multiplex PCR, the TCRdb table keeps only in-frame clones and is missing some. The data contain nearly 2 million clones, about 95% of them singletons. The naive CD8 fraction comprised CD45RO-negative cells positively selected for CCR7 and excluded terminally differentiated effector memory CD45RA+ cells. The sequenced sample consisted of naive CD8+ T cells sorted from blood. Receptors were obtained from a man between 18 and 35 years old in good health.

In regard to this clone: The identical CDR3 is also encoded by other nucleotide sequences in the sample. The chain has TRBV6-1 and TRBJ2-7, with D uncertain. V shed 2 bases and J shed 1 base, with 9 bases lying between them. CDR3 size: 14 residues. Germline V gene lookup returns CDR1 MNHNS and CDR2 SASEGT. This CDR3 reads CASSETGGSYEQYF. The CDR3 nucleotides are TGTGCCAGCAGTGAAACGGGCGGTTCCTACGAGCAGTACTTC.

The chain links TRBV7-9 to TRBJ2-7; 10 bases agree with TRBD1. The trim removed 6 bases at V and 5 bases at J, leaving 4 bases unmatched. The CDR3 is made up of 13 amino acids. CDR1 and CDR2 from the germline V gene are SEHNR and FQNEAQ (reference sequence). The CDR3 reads CASRDRGTHEQYF. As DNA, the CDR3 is TGTGCCAGCAGGGACAGGGGGACTCACGAGCAGTACTTC.

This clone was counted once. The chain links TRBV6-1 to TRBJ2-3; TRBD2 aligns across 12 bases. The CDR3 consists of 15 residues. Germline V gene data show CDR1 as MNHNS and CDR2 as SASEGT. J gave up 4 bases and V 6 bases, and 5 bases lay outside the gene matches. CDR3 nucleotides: TGTGCCAGCAGCCCTAGCGGGGGGGTCGCAGATACGCAGTATTTT. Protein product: CASSPSGGVADTQYF.

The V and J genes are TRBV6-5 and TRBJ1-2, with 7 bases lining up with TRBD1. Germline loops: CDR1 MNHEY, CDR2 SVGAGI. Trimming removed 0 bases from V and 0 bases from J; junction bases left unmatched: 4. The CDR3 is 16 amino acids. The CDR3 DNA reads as TGTGCCAGCAGTTACTCGCGGGGGACAGCTAACTATGGCTACACCTTC. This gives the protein CASSYSRGTANYGYTF.

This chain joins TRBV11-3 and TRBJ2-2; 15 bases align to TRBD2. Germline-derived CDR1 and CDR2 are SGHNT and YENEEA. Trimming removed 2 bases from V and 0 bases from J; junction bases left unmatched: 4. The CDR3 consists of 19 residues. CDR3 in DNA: TGTGCCAGCAGCTTAAGGACTAGCGGGGGGGCCCCGAACACCGGGGAGCTGTTTTTT. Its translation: CASSLRTSGGAPNTGELFF.

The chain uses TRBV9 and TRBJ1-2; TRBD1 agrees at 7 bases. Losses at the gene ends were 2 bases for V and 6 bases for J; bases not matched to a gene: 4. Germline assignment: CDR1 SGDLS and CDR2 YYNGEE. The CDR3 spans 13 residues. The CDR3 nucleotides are TGTGCCAGCAGCGTCGTCCAGGGGGATGGCTACACCTTC. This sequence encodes CASSVVQGDGYTF.

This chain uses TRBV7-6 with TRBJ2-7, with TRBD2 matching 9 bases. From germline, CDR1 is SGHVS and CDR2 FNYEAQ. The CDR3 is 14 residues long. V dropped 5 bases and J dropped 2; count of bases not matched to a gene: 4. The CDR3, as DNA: TGTGCCAGCAGCCCTCTAGCGGGACCCTACGAGCAGTACTTC. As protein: CASSPLAGPYEQYF.

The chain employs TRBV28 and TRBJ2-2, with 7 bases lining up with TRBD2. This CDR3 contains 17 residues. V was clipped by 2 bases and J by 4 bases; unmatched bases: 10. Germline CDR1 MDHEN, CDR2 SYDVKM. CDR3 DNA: TGTGCCAGCAGTTTACGGGCCAGCGGGGCCCGCACCGGGGAGCTGTTTTTT. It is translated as CASSLRASGARTGELFF.

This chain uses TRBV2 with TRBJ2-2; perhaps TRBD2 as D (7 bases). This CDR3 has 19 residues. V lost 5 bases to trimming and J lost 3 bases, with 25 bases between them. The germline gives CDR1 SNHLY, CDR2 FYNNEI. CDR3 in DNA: TGTGCCAGCAGTCCCCGGGGGGCCCTAGCGGAGGGCCACACCGGGGAGCTGTTTTTT. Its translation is CASSPRGALAEGHTGELFF.

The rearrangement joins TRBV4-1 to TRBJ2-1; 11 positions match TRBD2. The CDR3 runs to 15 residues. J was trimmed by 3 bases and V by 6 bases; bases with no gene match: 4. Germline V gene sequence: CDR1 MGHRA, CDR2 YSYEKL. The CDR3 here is CASRKTSGIYNEQFF. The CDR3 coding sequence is TGCGCCAGCAGGAAGACTAGCGGGATCTACAATGAGCAGTTCTTC.

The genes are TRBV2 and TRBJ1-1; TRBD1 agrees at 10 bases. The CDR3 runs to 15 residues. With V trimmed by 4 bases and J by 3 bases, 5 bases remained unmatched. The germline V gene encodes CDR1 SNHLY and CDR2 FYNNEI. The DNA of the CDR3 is TGTGCCAGCAGTGTCCCCGGGACAGGGGACACTGAAGCTTTCTTT. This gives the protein CASSVPGTGDTEAFF.

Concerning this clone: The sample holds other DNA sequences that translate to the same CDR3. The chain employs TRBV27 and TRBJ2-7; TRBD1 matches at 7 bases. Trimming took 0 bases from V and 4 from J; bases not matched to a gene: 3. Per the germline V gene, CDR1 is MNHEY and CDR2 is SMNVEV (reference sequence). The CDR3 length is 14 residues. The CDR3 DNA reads TGTGCCAGCAGTTTATCTAGGACAGGTTACGAGCAGTACTTC. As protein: CASSLSRTGYEQYF.

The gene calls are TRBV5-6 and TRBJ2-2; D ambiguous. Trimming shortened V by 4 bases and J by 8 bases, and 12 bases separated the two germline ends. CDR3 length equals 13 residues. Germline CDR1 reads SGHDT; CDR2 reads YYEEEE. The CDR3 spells CASSPVPRGELFF. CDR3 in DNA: TGTGCCAGCAGCCCGGTCCCGAGAGGGGAGCTGTTTTTT.

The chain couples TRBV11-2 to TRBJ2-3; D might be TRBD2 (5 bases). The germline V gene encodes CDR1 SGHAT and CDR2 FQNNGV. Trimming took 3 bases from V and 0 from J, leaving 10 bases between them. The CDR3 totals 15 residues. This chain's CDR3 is CASSFSSYSTDTQYF. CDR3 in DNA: TGTGCCAGCAGCTTTTCTAGCTATAGCACAGATACGCAGTATTTT.

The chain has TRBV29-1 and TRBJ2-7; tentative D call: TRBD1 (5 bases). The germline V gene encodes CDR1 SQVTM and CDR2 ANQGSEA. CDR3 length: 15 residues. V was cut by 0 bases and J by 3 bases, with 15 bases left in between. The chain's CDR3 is CSVEDRAPPHYEQYF. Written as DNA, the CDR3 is TGCAGCGTTGAAGACAGGGCCCCCCCTCACTACGAGCAGTACTTC.

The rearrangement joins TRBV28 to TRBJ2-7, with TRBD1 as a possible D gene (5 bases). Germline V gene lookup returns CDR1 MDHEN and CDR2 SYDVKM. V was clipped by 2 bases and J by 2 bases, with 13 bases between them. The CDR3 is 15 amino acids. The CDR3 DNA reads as TGTGCCAGCAGTTTAGGACGACAGTTCACCTACGAGCAGTACTTC. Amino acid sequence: CASSLGRQFTYEQYF.

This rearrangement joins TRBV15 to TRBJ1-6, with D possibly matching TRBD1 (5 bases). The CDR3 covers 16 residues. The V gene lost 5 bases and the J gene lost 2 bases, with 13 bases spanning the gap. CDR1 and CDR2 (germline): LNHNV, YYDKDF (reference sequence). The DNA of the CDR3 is TGTGCCACCAGCCAGAGCCCGGGGCCCTATAATTCACCCCTCCACTTT. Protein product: CATSQSPGPYNSPLHF.

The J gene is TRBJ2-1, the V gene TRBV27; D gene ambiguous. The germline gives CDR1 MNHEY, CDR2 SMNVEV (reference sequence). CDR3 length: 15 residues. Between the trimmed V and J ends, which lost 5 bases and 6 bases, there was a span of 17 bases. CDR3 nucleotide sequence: TGTGCCAGCAGTCCGTTGGCGCAGGTTCGCAATGAGCAGTTCTTC. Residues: CASSPLAQVRNEQFF.

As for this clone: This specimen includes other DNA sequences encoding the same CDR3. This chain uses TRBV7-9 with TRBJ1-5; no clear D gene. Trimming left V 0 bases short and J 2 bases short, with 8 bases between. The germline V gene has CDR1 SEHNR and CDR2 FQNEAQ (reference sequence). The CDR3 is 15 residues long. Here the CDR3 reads CASSLATGGNQPQHF. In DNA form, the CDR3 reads TGTGCCAGCAGCTTAGCGACCGGAGGCAATCAGCCCCAGCATTTT.

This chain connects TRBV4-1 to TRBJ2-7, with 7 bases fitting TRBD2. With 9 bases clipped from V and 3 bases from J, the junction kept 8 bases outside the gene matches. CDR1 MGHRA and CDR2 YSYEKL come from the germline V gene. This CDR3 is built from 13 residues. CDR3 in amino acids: CASAPGGLYEQYF. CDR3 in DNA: TGCGCCAGTGCCCCGGGGGGTCTCTACGAGCAGTACTTC.

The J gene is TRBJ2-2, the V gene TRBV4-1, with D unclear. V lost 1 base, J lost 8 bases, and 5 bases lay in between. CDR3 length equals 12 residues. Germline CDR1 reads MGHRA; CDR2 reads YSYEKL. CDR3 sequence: CASSQVPGELFF. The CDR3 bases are TGCGCCAGCAGCCAAGTACCTGGGGAGCTGTTTTTT.

The CDR3 DNA is TGTGCCAGTAGTATACAGGGACAGAGAGAGACCCAGTACTTC. Translation: CASSIQGQRETQYF. The V call is TRBV19, the J call TRBJ2-5, with 7 bases matching TRBD1. CDR1 LNHDA and CDR2 SQIVND come from the germline V gene (reference sequence). This CDR3 is built from 14 residues. V trimming: 2 bases; J trimming: 4 bases; junction bases outside the gene matches: 4.

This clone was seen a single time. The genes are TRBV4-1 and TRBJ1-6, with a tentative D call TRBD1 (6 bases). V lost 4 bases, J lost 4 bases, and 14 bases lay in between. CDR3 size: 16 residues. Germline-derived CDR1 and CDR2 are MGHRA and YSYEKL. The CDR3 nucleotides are TGCGCCAGCAGCCCCGATCCTGGACAGTATAATTCACCCCTCCACTTT. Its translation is CASSPDPGQYNSPLHF.

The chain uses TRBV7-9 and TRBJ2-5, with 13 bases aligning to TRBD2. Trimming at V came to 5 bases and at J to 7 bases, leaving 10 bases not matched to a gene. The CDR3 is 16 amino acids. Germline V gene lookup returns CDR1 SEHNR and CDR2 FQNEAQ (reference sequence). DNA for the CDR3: TGTGCCAGCAGCATAACGGGACTAGCGGGATGGGGGACCCAGTACTTC. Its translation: CASSITGLAGWGTQYF.

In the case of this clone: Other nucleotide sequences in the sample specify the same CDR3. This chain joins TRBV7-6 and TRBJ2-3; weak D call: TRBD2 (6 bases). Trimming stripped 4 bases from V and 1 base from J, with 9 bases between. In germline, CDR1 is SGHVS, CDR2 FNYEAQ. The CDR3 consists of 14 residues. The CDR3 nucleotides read TGTGCCAGCAGCTCCGGGGGAGGCACAGATACGCAGTATTTT. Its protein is CASSSGGGTDTQYF.